This T cell receptor beta chain appears in the sequencing data of a study of CD8+ T cells in alopecia areata. Study-wide findings and caveats: Scalp sample data also include resident alphabeta T cells from normal skin.

This clone was observed a few times. Antigen: not known. Genes and germline are mouse. The read falls 4 residues short of the CDR3 end, and the missing part is taken from the germline J gene. V lost 3 bases and J 3 bases, leaving 4 bases between the germline ends. Germline CDR1 reads MNHDT; CDR2 reads YYDKIL. CDR3 length: 12 residues. Reverse transcription of extracted RNA yielded cDNA, which provided the sequencing template. This table comes from immunoSEQ multiplex PCR, and its TCRdb copy is limited to in-frame clones, with some not included. Sampling found about 110,000 clones, none seen once. This TCR was recovered from a C3H/HeJ mouse with alopecia areata. Mouse MHC haplotype: H2-k. What was sequenced was lesional skin. The chain uses TRBV17 and TRBJ2-3; D ambiguous. The DNA read from the CDR3 is TGTGCTAGCAGTAGTCTAGCAGAA. This translates into CASSSLAE. The entire CDR3 sequence reads CASSSLAETLYF.